The rows below give T cell receptor beta chains drawn from one sample of a study of neurological immune-mediated disorders. From the 5' RACE reads, TCRdb called clonotypes with MiXCR, one entry per CDR3 protein. This table has fewer than 50,000 distinct CDR3 sequences, 11% appearing once. The sequenced sample consisted of PBMCs. These receptors were obtained from a man aged 55 to 69 with HTLV-1-associated myelopathy (HAM/TSP). Both conserved end residues are part of each CDR3. D genes are given only for firm matches. Clone size is stated in some rows and not others, as once, few, many or a class when expanded.

size	D	V	J	DNA	CDR3
many	TRBD1	TRBV7-2	TRBJ1-5	TGTGCCAGCAGCCAAATCTATGGGACAGGAAACAATCAGCCCCAGCATTTT	CASSQIYGTGNNQPQHF
many	.	TRBV12-3/TRBV12-4	TRBJ2-2	TGTGCCAGCAGTTACGGTGCCGGGGAGCTGTTTTTT	CASSYGAGELFF
many	.	TRBV6-1	TRBJ1-6	TGTGCCACCACTGACGGTCTAGGGTCACCCCTCCACTTT	CATTDGLGSPLHF
many	.	TRBV6-1	TRBJ1-3	TGTGCCAGCAGTGAGGACGGAAACACCATATATTTT	CASSEDGNTIYF
.	TRBD2	TRBV3-1	TRBJ2-7	TGTGCCAGCAGCCACCCTAGGACTAGCGGGAATTTCTACGAGCAGTACTTC	CASSHPRTSGNFYEQYF
many	.	TRBV6-1	TRBJ1-6	TGTGCCAGCAGTGAACTACAGGGCCGTAATTCACCCCTCCACTTT	CASSELQGRNSPLHF
many	.	TRBV5-5	TRBJ1-1	TGTGCCAGCAGCACCAGCAGGGGTGGCACTGAAGCTTTCTTT	CASSTSRGGTEAFF
many	.	TRBV24-1	TRBJ2-2	TGTGCCACCAGTCATAGACACACCGGGGAGCTGTTTTTT	CATSHRHTGELFF
.	.	TRBV2	TRBJ1-1	TGTGCCAGCAGCGAATCGCTCGACTGGGACCGGGCTTTCTTT	CASSESLDWDRAFF
.	.	TRBV7-8	TRBJ2-7	TGTGCCAGCAGCTTGGGGCAGCCGTGGGAGCAGTACTTC	CASSLGQPWEQYF
few	TRBD2	TRBV2	TRBJ2-1	TGTGCCAGCAGCACCGGGACTAGTCCCGACAATGAGCAGTTCTTC	CASSTGTSPDNEQFF
.	TRBD2	TRBV7-9	TRBJ2-1	TGTGCCAGCAGCCCGGGACTAGCGGGAGTTCGAGAGCAGTTCTTC	CASSPGLAGVREQFF
many	.	TRBV15	TRBJ1-2	TGTGCCACCAGCAGAGACACATACGGCTACACCTTC	CATSRDTYGYTF
many	.	TRBV10-3	TRBJ2-5	TGTGCCACGACGGACGGAGAAGAGACCCAGTACTTC	CATTDGEETQYF
many	TRBD2	TRBV6-5	TRBJ2-1	TGTGCCAGCAGTTCCAACCTTCTAGCGGGAGGGCCCTACAATGAGCAGTTCTTC	CASSSNLLAGGPYNEQFF
many	.	TRBV4-1	TRBJ1-1	TGCGCCAGCAGCCCCCACTGGGGGGGAAACACTGAAGCTTTCTTT	CASSPHWGGNTEAFF
many	.	TRBV12-3/TRBV12-4	TRBJ2-5	TGTGCCAGCAGTCAGGGAGGCCGGGAGACCCAGTACTTC	CASSQGGRETQYF